This is a list of T cell receptor beta chains from one sample in a study of blood T cell repertoires in COVID-19. The table came from immunoSEQ multiplex PCR; TCRdb's copy has only in-frame clones and leaves some out. Of under 250,000 clones in the sample, roughly 84% are singletons; the top ten hold around 3%. Sequencing used peripheral blood. The receptor source for this set is a woman in her thirties who had recovered from COVID-19. CDR3s include the opening cysteine and the closing phenylalanine or tryptophan. The D gene is left open where the match is weak. Size is omitted from some rows. Given values are once, few, many or a class for expanded clones.

cdr3_aa: CASREGLLPARTDTQYF
cdr3_nt: TGCGCCAGCAGGGAAGGACTGTTGCCCGCTCGCACAGATACGCAGTATTTT
v_call: TRBV4-1
clone_size: .
j_call: TRBJ2-3
d_call: .

cdr3_aa: CASMRGGSTDTQYF
cdr3_nt: TGCGCCAGCATGAGGGGGGGCTCCACAGATACGCAGTATTTT
v_call: TRBV5-1
clone_size: few
j_call: TRBJ2-3
d_call: .

cdr3_aa: CASSVGGSGTQYF
cdr3_nt: TGTGCCAGCAGCGTCGGGGGTAGCGGGACCCAGTACTTC
v_call: TRBV9
clone_size: .
j_call: TRBJ2-5
d_call: .

cdr3_aa: CASSRRAGSPNEQFF
cdr3_nt: TGTGCCAGCAGCCGCCGAGCGGGGTCCCCCAATGAGCAGTTCTTC
v_call: TRBV7-8
clone_size: few
j_call: TRBJ2-1
d_call: TRBD2

cdr3_aa: CAWSVLLNTEAFF
cdr3_nt: TGTGCCTGGAGTGTCCTTCTGAACACTGAAGCTTTCTTT
v_call: TRBV30
clone_size: once
j_call: TRBJ1-1
d_call: .

cdr3_aa: CSARGSGKLFF
cdr3_nt: TGCAGTGCTAGAGGAAGCGGAAAACTGTTTTTT
v_call: TRBV20-1
clone_size: .
j_call: TRBJ1-4
d_call: .

cdr3_aa: CASTTSLAGELFF
cdr3_nt: TGTGCCAGCACGACTAGCCTTGCCGGGGAGCTGTTTTTT
v_call: TRBV2
clone_size: .
j_call: TRBJ2-2
d_call: TRBD2

cdr3_aa: CASSLGEQGRTEAFF
cdr3_nt: TGCGCCAGCAGCTTGGGGGAACAGGGGAGGACTGAAGCTTTCTTT
v_call: TRBV5-1
clone_size: .
j_call: TRBJ1-1
d_call: TRBD1

cdr3_aa: CASSRAGGPYEQYF
cdr3_nt: TGTGCCAGTAGTAGGGCAGGGGGTCCCTACGAGCAGTACTTC
v_call: TRBV19
clone_size: once
j_call: TRBJ2-7
d_call: TRBD1

cdr3_aa: CAWSLDRWNQPQHF
cdr3_nt: TGTGCCTGGAGTCTCGACAGATGGAATCAGCCCCAGCATTTT
v_call: TRBV30
clone_size: .
j_call: TRBJ1-5
d_call: .

cdr3_aa: CASSPHGVGYTF
cdr3_nt: TGTGCCAGCAGTCCCCACGGGGTTGGCTACACCTTC
v_call: TRBV6-5
clone_size: few
j_call: TRBJ1-2
d_call: .

cdr3_aa: CASSRLAGEGGETQYF
cdr3_nt: TGTGCCAGCAGCCGACTAGCGGGAGAGGGAGGTGAGACCCAGTACTTC
v_call: TRBV3-1/TRBV3-2
clone_size: .
j_call: TRBJ2-5
d_call: TRBD2

cdr3_aa: CASSLRSGSSYNEQFF
cdr3_nt: TGTGCCAGCAGCCTTAGGAGCGGGAGCTCCTACAATGAGCAGTTCTTC
v_call: TRBV7-9
clone_size: .
j_call: TRBJ2-1
d_call: TRBD2

cdr3_aa: CASSSGINTQYF
cdr3_nt: TGTGCCAGCAGCTCAGGGATTAATACGCAGTATTTT
v_call: TRBV7-9
clone_size: .
j_call: TRBJ2-3
d_call: .

cdr3_aa: CASSTGQGVKTQYF
cdr3_nt: TGTGCCAGCAGCACCGGACAGGGGGTAAAGACCCAGTACTTC
v_call: TRBV7-2
clone_size: .
j_call: TRBJ2-5
d_call: TRBD1

cdr3_aa: CSVARRLGSGYTF
cdr3_nt: TGCAGCGTTGCCAGAAGGTTGGGGAGTGGCTACACCTTC
v_call: TRBV29-1
clone_size: .
j_call: TRBJ1-2
d_call: .

cdr3_aa: CASKEGGREKLFF
cdr3_nt: TGTGCCAGCAAGGAAGGAGGGCGAGAAAAACTGTTTTTT
v_call: TRBV27
clone_size: .
j_call: TRBJ1-4
d_call: .

cdr3_aa: CASSRYYAREQYF
cdr3_nt: TGTGCCAGCAGCCGCTACTACGCCCGGGAGCAGTACTTC
v_call: TRBV14
clone_size: .
j_call: TRBJ2-7
d_call: .

cdr3_aa: CASSEMGPSSYNSPLHF
cdr3_nt: TGTGCCAGCAGTGAGATGGGGCCTAGCTCCTATAATTCACCCCTCCACTTT
v_call: TRBV2
clone_size: .
j_call: TRBJ1-6
d_call: .

cdr3_aa: CASSAGTGDYGYTF
cdr3_nt: TGCGCCAGCAGCGCGGGGACAGGGGATTATGGCTACACCTTC
v_call: TRBV5-1
clone_size: .
j_call: TRBJ1-2
d_call: TRBD1

cdr3_aa: CASSREGNTEAFF
cdr3_nt: TGTGCCAGCAGTCGGGAAGGGAACACTGAAGCTTTCTTT
v_call: TRBV6-4
clone_size: .
j_call: TRBJ1-1
d_call: .

cdr3_aa: CASSPLPLGDNEQFF
cdr3_nt: TGTGCCAGCTCACCATTGCCCCTAGGGGATAATGAGCAGTTCTTC
v_call: TRBV18
clone_size: .
j_call: TRBJ2-1
d_call: .

cdr3_aa: CASSIVAGPGITEAFF
cdr3_nt: TGTGCCAGTAGTATAGTGGCGGGACCGGGGATTACTGAAGCTTTCTTT
v_call: TRBV19
clone_size: .
j_call: TRBJ1-1
d_call: .

cdr3_aa: CASSSSRQGSSYEQYF
cdr3_nt: TGTGCCAGCAGCTCGTCCAGACAGGGAAGCTCCTACGAGCAGTACTTC
v_call: TRBV7-3
clone_size: .
j_call: TRBJ2-7
d_call: TRBD1

cdr3_aa: CASSLGLAETYEQYF
cdr3_nt: TGTGCCAGCAGCTTGGGGCTAGCGGAGACTTACGAGCAGTACTTC
v_call: TRBV7-2
clone_size: .
j_call: TRBJ2-7
d_call: TRBD2

cdr3_aa: CASSSSRLAGEGEQYF
cdr3_nt: TGTGCCAGCAGCTCCTCTCGACTAGCGGGAGAAGGCGAGCAGTACTTC
v_call: TRBV5-4
clone_size: .
j_call: TRBJ2-7
d_call: TRBD2